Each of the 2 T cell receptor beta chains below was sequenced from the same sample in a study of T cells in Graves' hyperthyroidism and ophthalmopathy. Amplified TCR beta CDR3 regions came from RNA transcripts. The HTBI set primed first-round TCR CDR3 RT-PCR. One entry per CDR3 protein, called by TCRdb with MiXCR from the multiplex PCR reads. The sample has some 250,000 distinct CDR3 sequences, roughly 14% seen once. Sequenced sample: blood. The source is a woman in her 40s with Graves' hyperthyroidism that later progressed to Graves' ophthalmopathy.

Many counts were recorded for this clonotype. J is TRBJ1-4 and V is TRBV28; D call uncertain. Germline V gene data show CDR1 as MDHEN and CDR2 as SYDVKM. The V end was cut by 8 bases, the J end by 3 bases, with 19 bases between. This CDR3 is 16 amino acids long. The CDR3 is CASVDGVGGSNEKLFF. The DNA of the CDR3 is TGTGCCAGCGTGGACGGAGTAGGCGGATCTAATGAAAAACTGTTTTTT.

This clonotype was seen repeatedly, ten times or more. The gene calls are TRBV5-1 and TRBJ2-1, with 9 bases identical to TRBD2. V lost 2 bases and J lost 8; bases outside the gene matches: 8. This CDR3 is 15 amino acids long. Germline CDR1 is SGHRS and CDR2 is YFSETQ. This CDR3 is CASSFLAGASDEQFF. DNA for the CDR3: TGCGCCAGCAGCTTTTTAGCGGGAGCCTCGGATGAGCAGTTCTTC. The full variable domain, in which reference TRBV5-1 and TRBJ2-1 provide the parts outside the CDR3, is KAGVTQTPRYLIKTRGQQVTLSCSPISGHRSVSWYQQTPGQGLQFLFEYFSETQRNKGNFPGRFSGRQFSNSRSEMNVSTLELGDSALYLCASSFLAGASDEQFFGPGTRLTVL.